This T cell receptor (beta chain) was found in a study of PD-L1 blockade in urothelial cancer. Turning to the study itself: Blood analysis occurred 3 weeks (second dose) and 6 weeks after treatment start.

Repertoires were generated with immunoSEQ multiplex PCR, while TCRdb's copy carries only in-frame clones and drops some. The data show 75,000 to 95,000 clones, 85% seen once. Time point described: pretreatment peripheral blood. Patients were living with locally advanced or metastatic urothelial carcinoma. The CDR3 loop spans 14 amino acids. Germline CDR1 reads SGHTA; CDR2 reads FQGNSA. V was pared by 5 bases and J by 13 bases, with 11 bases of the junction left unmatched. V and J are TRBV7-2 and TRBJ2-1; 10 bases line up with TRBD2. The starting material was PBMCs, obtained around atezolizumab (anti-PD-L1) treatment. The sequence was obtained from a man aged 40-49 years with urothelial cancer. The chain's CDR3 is CASSPQPTSGYQFF. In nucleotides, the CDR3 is TGTGCCAGCAGCCCCCAACCGACTAGCGGGTATCAGTTCTTC.